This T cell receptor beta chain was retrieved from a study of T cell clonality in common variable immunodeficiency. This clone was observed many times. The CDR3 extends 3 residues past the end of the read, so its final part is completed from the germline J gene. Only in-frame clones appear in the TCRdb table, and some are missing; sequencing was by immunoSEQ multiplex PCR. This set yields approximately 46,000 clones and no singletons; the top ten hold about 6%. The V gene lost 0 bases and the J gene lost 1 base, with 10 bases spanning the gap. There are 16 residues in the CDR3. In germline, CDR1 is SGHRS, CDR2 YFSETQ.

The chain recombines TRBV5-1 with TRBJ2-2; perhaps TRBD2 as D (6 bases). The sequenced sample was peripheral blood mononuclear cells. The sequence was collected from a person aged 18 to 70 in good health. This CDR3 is CASSLGDWVNTGELFF. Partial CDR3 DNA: TGCGCCAGCAGCTTGGGGGACTGGGTGAACACCGGGGAG.